A single TCR beta chain is shown here with its context. The CDR3 consists of 13 residues. The germline V gene encodes CDR1 KGHSH and CDR2 LQKENI. The V end lost 2 bases, the J end lost 4 bases, and 6 bases lay between the germline ends. Sequencing used immunoSEQ multiplex PCR; TCRdb keeps in-frame clones, though not all of them. The table records some 40,000 clones, roughly 96% of them present only once. Unsorted cryopreserved PBMC were sequenced, averaging about 93,000 T cells per clinical donor. The sample belongs to a study of T cells in tuberculosis. Overall study: T cells were selected with CD1B tetramers loaded with glucose monomycolate.

The chain combines TRBV18 with TRBJ1-5, with a possible D match to TRBD1 (5 bases). This sequence originates from a donor aged 5-35 years with latent tuberculosis or without tuberculosis infection. Sequenced: PBMCs. The CDR3 region is CASSPGGNQPQHF. The CDR3, as DNA: TGTGCCAGCTCACCAGGGGGGAATCAGCCCCAGCATTTT.